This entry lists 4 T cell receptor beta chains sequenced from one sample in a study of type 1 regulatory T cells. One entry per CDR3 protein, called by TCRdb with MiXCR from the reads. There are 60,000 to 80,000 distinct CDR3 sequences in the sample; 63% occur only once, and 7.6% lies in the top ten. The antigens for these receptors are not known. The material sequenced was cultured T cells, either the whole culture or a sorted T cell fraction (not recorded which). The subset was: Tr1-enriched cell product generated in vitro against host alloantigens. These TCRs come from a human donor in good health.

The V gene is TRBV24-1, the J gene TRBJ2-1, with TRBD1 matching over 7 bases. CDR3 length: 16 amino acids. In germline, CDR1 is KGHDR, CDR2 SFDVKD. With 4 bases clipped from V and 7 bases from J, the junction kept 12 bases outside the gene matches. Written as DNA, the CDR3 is TGTGCCACCAGTGACAAGGGGGCTCCCACCAGAAATGAGCAGTTCTTC. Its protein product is CATSDKGAPTRNEQFF.

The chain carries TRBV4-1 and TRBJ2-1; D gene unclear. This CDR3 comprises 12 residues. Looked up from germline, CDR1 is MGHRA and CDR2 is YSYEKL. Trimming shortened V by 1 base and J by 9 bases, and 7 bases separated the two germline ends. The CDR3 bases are TGCGCCAGCAGCCAAGTTAACAGTGAGCAGTTCTTC. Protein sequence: CASSQVNSEQFF.

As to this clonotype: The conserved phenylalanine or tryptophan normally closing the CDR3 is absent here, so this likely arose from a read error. CDR3 amino acids: CASSHKSLAAEQFL. The DNA for the CDR3 is TGTGCCAGCAGCCATAAGTCCCTAGCCGCTGAGCAGTTCCTC. The chain combines TRBV3-1 with TRBJ2-1, with a tentative D call TRBD2 (5 bases). Germline V gene sequence: CDR1 LGHDT, CDR2 YNNKEL (reference sequence). This CDR3 is built from 14 residues. Trimming stripped 3 bases from V and 9 bases from J, with 15 bases between.

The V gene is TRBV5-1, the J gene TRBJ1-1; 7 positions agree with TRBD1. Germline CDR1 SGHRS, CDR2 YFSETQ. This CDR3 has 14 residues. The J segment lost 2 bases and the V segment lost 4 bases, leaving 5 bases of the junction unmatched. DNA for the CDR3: TGCGCCAGCAGCCCCGGGACAGCAAACACTGAAGCTTTCTTT. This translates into CASSPGTANTEAFF.